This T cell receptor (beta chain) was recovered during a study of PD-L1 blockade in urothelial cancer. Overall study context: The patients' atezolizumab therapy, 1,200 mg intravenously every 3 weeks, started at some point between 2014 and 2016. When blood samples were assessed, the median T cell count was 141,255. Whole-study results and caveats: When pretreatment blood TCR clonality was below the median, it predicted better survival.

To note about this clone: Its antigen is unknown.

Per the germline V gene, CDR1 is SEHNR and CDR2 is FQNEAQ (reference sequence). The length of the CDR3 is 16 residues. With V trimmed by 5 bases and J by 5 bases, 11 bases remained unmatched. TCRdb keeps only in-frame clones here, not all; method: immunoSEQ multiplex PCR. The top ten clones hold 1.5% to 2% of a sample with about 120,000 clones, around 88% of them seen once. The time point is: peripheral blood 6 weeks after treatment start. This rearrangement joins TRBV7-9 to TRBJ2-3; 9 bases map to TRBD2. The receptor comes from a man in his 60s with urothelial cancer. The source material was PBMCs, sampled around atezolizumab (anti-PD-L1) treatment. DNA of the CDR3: TGTGCCAGCAGCCCGCCGGGAGCGGGGGGCAGAGATACGCAGTATTTT. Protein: CASSPPGAGGRDTQYF. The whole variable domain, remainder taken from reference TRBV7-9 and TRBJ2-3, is DTGVSQNPRHKITKRGQNVTFRCDPISEHNRLYWYRQTLGQGPEFLTYFQNEAQLEKSRLLSDRFSAERPKGSFSTLEIQRTEQGDSAMYLCASSPPGAGGRDTQYFGPGTRLTVL.